The rows below give T cell receptor beta chains drawn from one sample of a study of technical replicates of blood from a few donors. Sequencing used immunoSEQ multiplex PCR; TCRdb keeps in-frame clones, though not all of them. Of tens of thousands of clones listed, about 92% were seen once; the top ten hold about 0.27%. The specimen sequenced was T cells isolated from PBMCs. Receptor source: a human donor in good health. Each CDR3 is given without its conserved first and last residue. Clone size appears in some rows only: once, few, many, or a class for an expanded clone.

abundance	v_gene	j_gene	CDR3aa
NA	TRBV6-5	TRBJ1-1	ASSTWTSQNTEAF
NA	TRBV7-7	TRBJ2-2	ASSLGPEGAGELF
NA	TRBV28	TRBJ2-3	ASSPAVDRETDTQY
NA	TRBV6-5	TRBJ2-5	ASSWDRQETQY
few	TRBV12-5	TRBJ1-1	ASGLAITGLGAF
NA	TRBV18	TRBJ1-1	ASSQGVEVTEAF
NA	TRBV27	TRBJ2-1	ASSLAGYNEQF
NA	TRBV28	TRBJ1-2	ASSFSDSNFNYGYT
once	TRBV7-3	TRBJ2-7	ASSWAQGYEQY
NA	TRBV29-1	TRBJ2-5	SVVPRQAQETQY
NA	TRBV29-1	TRBJ2-1	SVGSLSSGIYNEQF
NA	TRBV7-9	TRBJ1-5	ASSDYKEMGQPQH
NA	TRBV28	TRBJ2-1	ASSFPTSDEQF
NA	TRBV7-9	TRBJ2-2	APRTGGSTGELF
NA	TRBV6-1	TRBJ1-1	ASNLLTANTEAF
NA	TRBV5-1	TRBJ2-7	ASSGGTSSYEQY
NA	TRBV5-3	TRBJ2-3	ARSLLRTGPDTDTQY
once	TRBV7-9	TRBJ1-1	ASSQRGGRNTEAF
NA	TRBV19	TRBJ2-3	ASSSNTDTQY
NA	TRBV30	TRBJ1-2	AWGTGYGYT
once	TRBV5-1	TRBJ1-1	ASSFTGGVEAF
once	TRBV5-8	TRBJ2-1	ASSLRGQLGGQF
once	TRBV23-1	TRBJ1-2	ASSRPANYGYT
once	TRBV5-4	TRBJ2-7	ASSPWTSGLRYEQY
NA	TRBV19	TRBJ2-1	ASSIGLQDRVF
NA	TRBV15	TRBJ2-7	ATRVPGGYEQY
once	TRBV28	TRBJ2-7	AVNRVGYEQY
NA	TRBV7-9	TRBJ1-1	ASSTPGRTGGSAF
NA	TRBV4-2	TRBJ2-3	ASSQDVAEHTDTQY
NA	TRBV28	TRBJ2-5	ASSHRSTQETQY
once	TRBV6-5	TRBJ1-2	ASRSSRGEGYT
NA	TRBV10-2	TRBJ2-7	ASRGALGRSYEQY
NA	TRBV6-6	TRBJ1-5	ASSQDGNQPQH
NA	TRBV5-1	TRBJ2-7	ASSPPETGVHEQY
NA	TRBV28	TRBJ2-7	ASKSSITGYYEQY
NA	TRBV28	TRBJ2-7	ASSFGGGEQY
NA	TRBV9	TRBJ2-2	ASSVVGGVTGELF
NA	TRBV30	TRBJ1-2	AWGGDNYGYT
NA	TRBV7-2	TRBJ1-1	ASSQIFEAPPEAF
NA	TRBV6-5	TRBJ1-1	ASRPGQGALDF
once	TRBV2	TRBJ1-6	ASSERDRGKSPLH
NA	TRBV6-6	TRBJ1-1	ASRETGSHTEAF
once	TRBV27	TRBJ2-1	ASSTDRANEQF